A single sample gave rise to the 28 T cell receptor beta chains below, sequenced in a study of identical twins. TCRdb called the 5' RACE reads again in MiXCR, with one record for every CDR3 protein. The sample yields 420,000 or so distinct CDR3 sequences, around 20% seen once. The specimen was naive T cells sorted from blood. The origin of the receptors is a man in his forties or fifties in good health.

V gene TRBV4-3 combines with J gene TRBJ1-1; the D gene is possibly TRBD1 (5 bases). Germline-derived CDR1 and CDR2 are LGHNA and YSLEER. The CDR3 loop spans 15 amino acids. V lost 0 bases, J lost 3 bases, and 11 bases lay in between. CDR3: CASSQDGGRDTEAFF. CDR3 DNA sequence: TGCGCCAGCAGCCAAGATGGGGGGAGGGACACTGAAGCTTTCTTT.

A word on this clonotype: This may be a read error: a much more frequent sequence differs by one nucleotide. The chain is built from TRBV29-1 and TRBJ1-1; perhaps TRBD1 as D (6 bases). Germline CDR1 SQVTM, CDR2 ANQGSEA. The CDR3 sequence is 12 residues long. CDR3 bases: TGCAGCTTTGAAGTGGGGGCCACTGAAGCTTTCTTT. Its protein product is CSFEVGATEAFF.

The CDR3 DNA follows: TGTGCCAGCAGCCCTCCGCTACTAGCGGGGGGCGAGCAGTTCTTC. Protein sequence: CASSPPLLAGGEQFF. V is TRBV3-1 and J is TRBJ2-1; 12 bases fit TRBD2. The length of the CDR3 is 15 residues. Germline V gene sequence: CDR1 LGHDT, CDR2 YNNKEL (reference sequence). V was clipped by 4 bases and J by 10 bases; unmatched bases: 8.

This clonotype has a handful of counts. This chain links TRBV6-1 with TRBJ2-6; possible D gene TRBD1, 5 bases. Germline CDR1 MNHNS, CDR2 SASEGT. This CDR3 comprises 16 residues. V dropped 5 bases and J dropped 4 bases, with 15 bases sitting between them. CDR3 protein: CASSPDSPRGANVLTF. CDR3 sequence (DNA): TGTGCCAGCAGTCCCGACAGTCCTAGGGGGGCCAACGTCCTGACTTTC.

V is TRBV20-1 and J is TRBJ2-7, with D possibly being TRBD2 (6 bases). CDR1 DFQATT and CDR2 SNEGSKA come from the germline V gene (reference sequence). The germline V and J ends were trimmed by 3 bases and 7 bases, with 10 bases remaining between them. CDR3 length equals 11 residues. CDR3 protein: CSAREGKEQYF. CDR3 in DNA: TGCAGTGCTAGGGAGGGTAAGGAGCAGTACTTC.

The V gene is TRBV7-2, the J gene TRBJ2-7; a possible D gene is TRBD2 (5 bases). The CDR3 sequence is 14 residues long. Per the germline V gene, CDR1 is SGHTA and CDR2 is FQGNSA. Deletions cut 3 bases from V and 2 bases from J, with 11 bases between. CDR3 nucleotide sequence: TGTGCCAGCAGCTTTTTTACCGGGGCCTACGAGCAGTACTTC. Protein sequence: CASSFFTGAYEQYF.

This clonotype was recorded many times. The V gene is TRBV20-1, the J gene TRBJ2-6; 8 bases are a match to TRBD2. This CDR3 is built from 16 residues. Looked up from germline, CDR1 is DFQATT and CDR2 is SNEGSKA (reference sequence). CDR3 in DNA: TGCAGCCCAAGCGGGGGATTGGGGTCTGGGGCCAACGTCCTGACTTTC. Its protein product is CSPSGGLGSGANVLTF.

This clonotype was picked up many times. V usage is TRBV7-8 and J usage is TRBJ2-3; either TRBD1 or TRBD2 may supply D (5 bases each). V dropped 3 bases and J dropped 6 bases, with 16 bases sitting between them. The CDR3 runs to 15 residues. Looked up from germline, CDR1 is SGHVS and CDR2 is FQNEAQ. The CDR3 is CASSFTRDPEDTQYF. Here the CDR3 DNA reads TGTGCCAGCAGCTTTACCCGGGACCCTGAGGATACGCAGTATTTT.

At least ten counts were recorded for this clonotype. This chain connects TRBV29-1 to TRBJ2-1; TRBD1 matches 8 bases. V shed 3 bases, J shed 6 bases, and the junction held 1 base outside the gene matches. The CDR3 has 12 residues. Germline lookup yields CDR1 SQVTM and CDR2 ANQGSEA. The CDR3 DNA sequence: TGCAGCGTTGAGGACAGGGTCAATGAGCAGTTCTTC. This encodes CSVEDRVNEQFF.

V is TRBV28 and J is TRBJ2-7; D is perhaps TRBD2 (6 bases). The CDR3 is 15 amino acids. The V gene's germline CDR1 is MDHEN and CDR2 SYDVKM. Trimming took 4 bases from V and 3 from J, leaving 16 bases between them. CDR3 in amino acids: CASSSPGRRGYEQYF. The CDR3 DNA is TGTGCCAGCAGTTCGCCGGGACGGAGGGGCTACGAGCAGTACTTC.

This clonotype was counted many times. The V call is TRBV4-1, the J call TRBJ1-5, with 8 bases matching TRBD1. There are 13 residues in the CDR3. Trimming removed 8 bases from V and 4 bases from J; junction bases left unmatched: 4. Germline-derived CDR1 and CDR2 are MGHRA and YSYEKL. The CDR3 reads CASGQGDNQPQHF. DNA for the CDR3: TGCGCCAGCGGACAGGGCGATAATCAGCCCCAGCATTTT.

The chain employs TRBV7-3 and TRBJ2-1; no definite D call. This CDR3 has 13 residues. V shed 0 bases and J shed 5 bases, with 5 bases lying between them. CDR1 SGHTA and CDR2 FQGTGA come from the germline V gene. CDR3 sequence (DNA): TGTGCCAGCAGCTTAACCTTGGACAATGAGCAGTTCTTC. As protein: CASSLTLDNEQFF.

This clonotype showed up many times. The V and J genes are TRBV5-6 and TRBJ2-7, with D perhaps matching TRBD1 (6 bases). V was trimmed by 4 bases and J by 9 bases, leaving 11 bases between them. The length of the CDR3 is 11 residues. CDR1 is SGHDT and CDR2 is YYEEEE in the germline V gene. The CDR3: CASSVEGGQYF. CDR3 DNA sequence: TGTGCCAGCAGCGTGGAAGGGGGGCAGTACTTC.

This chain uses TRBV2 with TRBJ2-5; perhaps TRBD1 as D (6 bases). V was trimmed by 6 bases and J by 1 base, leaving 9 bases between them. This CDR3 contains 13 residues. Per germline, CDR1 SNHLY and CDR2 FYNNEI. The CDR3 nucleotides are TGTGCCAGCAGGGGACAAGCCCAAGAGACCCAGTACTTC. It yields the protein CASRGQAQETQYF.

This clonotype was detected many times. The CDR3, as DNA: TGCGCCAGCAGCCAAGATTGGTTGGTGAGCAATCAGCCCCAGCATTTT. This gives the protein CASSQDWLVSNQPQHF. The J gene is TRBJ1-5, the V gene TRBV4-3; no definite D call. This CDR3 is built from 16 residues. Trimming pared 0 bases from V and 1 base from J, leaving 10 bases between. Germline values: CDR1 LGHNA, CDR2 YSLEER.

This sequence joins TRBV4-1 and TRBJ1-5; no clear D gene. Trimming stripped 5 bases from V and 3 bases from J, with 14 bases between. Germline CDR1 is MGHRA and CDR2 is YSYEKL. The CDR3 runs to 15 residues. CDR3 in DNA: TGCGCCAGCAGCGACACCATACGGGTCAATCAGCCCCAGCATTTT. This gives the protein CASSDTIRVNQPQHF.

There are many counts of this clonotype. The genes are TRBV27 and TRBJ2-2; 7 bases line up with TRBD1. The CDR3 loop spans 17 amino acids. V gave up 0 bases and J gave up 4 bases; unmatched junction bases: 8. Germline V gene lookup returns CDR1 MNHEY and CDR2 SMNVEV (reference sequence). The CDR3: CASSLSISGQPTGELFF. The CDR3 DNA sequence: TGTGCCAGCAGTTTATCTATCTCGGGACAGCCCACCGGGGAGCTGTTTTTT.

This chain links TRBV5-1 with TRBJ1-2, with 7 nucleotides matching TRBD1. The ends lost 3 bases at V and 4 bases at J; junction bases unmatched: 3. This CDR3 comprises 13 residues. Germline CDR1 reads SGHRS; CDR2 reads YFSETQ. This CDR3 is CASSWDSGYGYTF. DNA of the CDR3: TGCGCCAGCAGCTGGGACAGCGGCTATGGCTACACCTTC.

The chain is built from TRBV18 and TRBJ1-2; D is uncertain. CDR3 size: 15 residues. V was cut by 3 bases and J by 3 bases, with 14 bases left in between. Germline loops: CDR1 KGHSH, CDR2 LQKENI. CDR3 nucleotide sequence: TGTGCCAGCTCACCCCTAGGGTCTGGCGACTATGGCTACACCTTC. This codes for CASSPLGSGDYGYTF. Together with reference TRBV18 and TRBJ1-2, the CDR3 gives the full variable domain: NAGVMQNPRHLVRRRGQEARLRCSPMKGHSHVYWYRQLPEEGLKFMVYLQKENIIDESGMPKERFSAEFPKEGPSILRIQQVVRGDSAAYFCASSPLGSGDYGYTFGSGTRLTVV.

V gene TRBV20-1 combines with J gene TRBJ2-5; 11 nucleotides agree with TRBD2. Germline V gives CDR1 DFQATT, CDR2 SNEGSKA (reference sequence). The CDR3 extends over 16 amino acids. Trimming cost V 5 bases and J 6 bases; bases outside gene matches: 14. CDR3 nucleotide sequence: TGCAGTGCTCCCCCCCCGACTAGCGGGAACAGAAAGACCCAGTACTTC. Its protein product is CSAPPPTSGNRKTQYF.

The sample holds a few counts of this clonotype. This CDR3 is CASSLRVGLETQYF. In DNA form, the CDR3 reads TGTGCCAGCAGCTTGAGGGTGGGACTTGAGACCCAGTACTTC. This chain connects TRBV5-6 to TRBJ2-5; the D gene is possibly TRBD2 (6 bases). This CDR3 contains 14 residues. V gave up 1 base and J gave up 5 bases, with 12 bases separating them. Per germline, CDR1 SGHDT and CDR2 YYEEEE.

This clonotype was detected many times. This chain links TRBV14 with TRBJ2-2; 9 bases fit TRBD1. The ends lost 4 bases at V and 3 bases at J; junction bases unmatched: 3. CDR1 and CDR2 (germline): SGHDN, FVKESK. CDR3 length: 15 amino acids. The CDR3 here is CASSRGQGYTGELFF. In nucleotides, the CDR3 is TGTGCCAGCAGCCGTGGACAGGGGTACACCGGGGAGCTGTTTTTT.

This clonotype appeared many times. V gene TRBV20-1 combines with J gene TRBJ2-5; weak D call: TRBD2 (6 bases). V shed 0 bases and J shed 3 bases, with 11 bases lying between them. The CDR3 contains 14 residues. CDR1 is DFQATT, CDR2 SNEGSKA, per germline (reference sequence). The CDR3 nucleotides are TGCAGTGCTAGAGATTTGCGGGGTAAAGAGACCCAGTACTTC. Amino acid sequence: CSARDLRGKETQYF.

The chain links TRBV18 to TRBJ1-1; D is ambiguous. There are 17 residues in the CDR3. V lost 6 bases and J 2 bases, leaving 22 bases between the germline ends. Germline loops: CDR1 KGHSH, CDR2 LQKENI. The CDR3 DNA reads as TGTGCCAGCTCTCCCATCCCGACAATACCTAAAAACACTGAAGCTTTCTTT. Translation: CASSPIPTIPKNTEAFF.

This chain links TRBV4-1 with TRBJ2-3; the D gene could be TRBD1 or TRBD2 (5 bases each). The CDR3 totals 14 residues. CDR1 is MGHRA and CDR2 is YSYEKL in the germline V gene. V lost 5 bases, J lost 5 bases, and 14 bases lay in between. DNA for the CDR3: TGCGCCAGCAGCGCCCGGGACGGGAAAGATACGCAGTATTTT. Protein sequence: CASSARDGKDTQYF.

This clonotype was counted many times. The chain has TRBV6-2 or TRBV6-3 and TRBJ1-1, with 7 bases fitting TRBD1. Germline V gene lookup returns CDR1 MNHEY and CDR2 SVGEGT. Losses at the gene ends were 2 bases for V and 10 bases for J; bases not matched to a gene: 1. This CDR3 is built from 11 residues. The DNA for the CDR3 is TGTGCCAGCAGTTACCGACAGGGAGCTTTCTTT. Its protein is CASSYRQGAFF.

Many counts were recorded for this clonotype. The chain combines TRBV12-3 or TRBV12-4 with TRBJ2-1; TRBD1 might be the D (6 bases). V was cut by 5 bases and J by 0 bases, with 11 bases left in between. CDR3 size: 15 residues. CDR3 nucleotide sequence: TGTGCCAGCAGTACAGACAGGAGCTCCTACAATGAGCAGTTCTTC. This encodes CASSTDRSSYNEQFF.

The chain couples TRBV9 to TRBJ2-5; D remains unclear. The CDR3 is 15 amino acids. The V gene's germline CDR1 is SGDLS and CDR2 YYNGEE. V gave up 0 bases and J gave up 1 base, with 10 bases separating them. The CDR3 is CASSVVGLAQETQYF. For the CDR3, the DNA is TGTGCCAGCAGCGTAGTGGGTTTGGCCCAAGAGACCCAGTACTTC.